This passage covers 27 T cell receptor beta chains from one sample sequenced in a study of blood T cell repertoires in COVID-19. Assay: immunoSEQ multiplex PCR; the TCRdb copy retains only in-frame clones and omits some. The sample includes over 150,000 clones, 60% to 80% of them seen just once. The sequencing sample was made of PBMCs or T cells enriched from blood (not recorded which). The receptors come from a woman aged 45 to 65 who had recovered from COVID-19.

V usage is TRBV9 and J usage is TRBJ2-7, with 8 positions matching TRBD2. Losses at the gene ends were 0 bases for V and 0 bases for J; bases not matched to a gene: 8. This CDR3 is built from 17 residues. The germline gives CDR1 SGDLS, CDR2 YYNGEE. The CDR3: CASSVGLARTPSYEQYF. The CDR3 bases are TGTGCCAGCAGCGTAGGACTAGCGAGAACCCCCTCCTACGAGCAGTACTTC.

This chain uses TRBV4-1 with TRBJ1-2, with 11 bases aligning to TRBD1. V lost 5 bases to trimming and J lost 4 bases; unmatched junction nucleotides: 21. From germline, CDR1 is MGHRA and CDR2 YSYEKL. This CDR3 spans 20 amino acids. The CDR3 nucleotides are TGCGCCAGCAGCGGAAGGGCCGCTACCACCGGGACAGGGGGGGGCTATGGCTACACCTTC. Translating it yields CASSGRAATTGTGGGYGYTF.

The genes are TRBV3-1 (or the pseudogene TRBV3-2) and TRBJ2-2; the D gene is possibly TRBD1 (5 bases). Germline lookup yields CDR1 LGHDT and CDR2 YNNKEL (reference sequence). This CDR3 spans 14 amino acids. V was clipped by 0 bases and J by 7 bases, with 9 bases between them. The CDR3 nucleotides are TGTGCCAGCAGCCAAGATGGCAGGGTCGGGGAGCTGTTTTTT. Its protein product is CASSQDGRVGELFF.

The rearrangement links TRBV6-5 to TRBJ1-1; 8 nucleotides line up with TRBD1. CDR3 size: 16 residues. Per germline, CDR1 MNHEY and CDR2 SVGAGI. After removal of 2 bases from V and 1 base from J, the junction contained 6 bases not matched to a gene. The CDR3 spells CASSYSSGQGNTEAFF. The CDR3 DNA reads as TGTGCCAGCAGTTACAGCTCCGGACAGGGGAACACTGAAGCTTTCTTT.

This clone was observed a handful of times. The chain joins TRBV10-3 to TRBJ1-1; 12 bases align to TRBD1. The germline gives CDR1 ENHRY, CDR2 SYGVKD. J was trimmed by 11 bases and V by 4 bases; bases with no gene match: 5. The CDR3 is 13 residues long. Here the CDR3 reads CAISGGQGATAFF. For the CDR3, the DNA is TGTGCCATCAGTGGGGGACAGGGGGCGACTGCTTTCTTT.

The V gene is TRBV10-1, the J gene TRBJ1-6; no firm D call. Germline CDR1 and CDR2: WNHNN and SYGVQD (reference sequence). The germline V and J ends were trimmed by 0 bases and 4 bases, with 7 bases remaining between them. The CDR3 loop spans 15 amino acids. As DNA, the CDR3 is TGCGCCAGCAGTGAGTCTGCGAGTTATAATTCACCCCTCCACTTT. It specifies CASSESASYNSPLHF.

Only a few counts were recorded for this clone. This chain connects TRBV28 to TRBJ1-2, with D possibly TRBD1 on 6 matching bases. V was trimmed by 4 bases and J by 7 bases, leaving 22 bases between them. The CDR3 has 16 residues. Germline values: CDR1 MDHEN, CDR2 SYDVKM. The CDR3 nucleotides read TGTGCCAGCAGTTCGGGTGGGGGCGTCTCTTTTCGTGGCTACACCTTC. This translates into CASSSGGGVSFRGYTF.

CDR3 nucleotide sequence: TGTGCCAGCAGCTTGGAGCCGGGGAGCTCCTACGAGCAGTACTTC. Its translation: CASSLEPGSSYEQYF. The V gene is TRBV5-6, the J gene TRBJ2-7; D perhaps matches TRBD2 (5 bases). Per the germline V gene, CDR1 is SGHDT and CDR2 is YYEEEE. The CDR3 sequence is 15 residues long. The V end lost 0 bases, the J end lost 0 bases, and 10 bases lay between the germline ends.

The rearrangement uses TRBV27 and TRBJ1-5; a possible D gene is TRBD1 (5 bases). The germline V gene has CDR1 MNHEY and CDR2 SMNVEV (reference sequence). With 4 bases removed from V and 2 bases from J, the gap between germline ends came to 12 bases. CDR3 length: 15 amino acids. CDR3 region: CASSSQTERNQPQHF. For the CDR3, the DNA is TGTGCCAGCAGTTCCCAGACAGAGCGCAATCAGCCCCAGCATTTT.

The chain is built from TRBV5-1 and TRBJ2-7; 9 bases map to TRBD1. This CDR3 spans 14 amino acids. Per the germline V gene, CDR1 is SGHRS and CDR2 is YFSETQ. With 0 bases clipped from V and 4 bases from J, the junction kept 2 bases outside the gene matches. CDR3 in DNA: TGCGCCAGCAGCTTGGGGGACAGGGAGTACGAGCAGTACTTC. Its protein is CASSLGDREYEQYF.

The chain is built from TRBV2 and TRBJ1-2, with 7 bases aligning to TRBD1. CDR3 length: 12 amino acids. V shed 7 bases and J 6 bases; nucleotides not matched to a gene: 5. Germline values: CDR1 SNHLY, CDR2 FYNNEI. CDR3 in amino acids: CASNRGKDGYTF. CDR3 bases: TGTGCCAGCAACAGGGGCAAGGATGGCTACACCTTC.

This sequence joins TRBV6-2 or TRBV6-3 and TRBJ1-2; maybe TRBD1 (5 bases). Per germline, CDR1 MNHEY and CDR2 SVGEGT. The CDR3 sequence is 13 residues long. Trimming shortened V by 6 bases and J by 7 bases, and 15 bases separated the two germline ends. CDR3 sequence: CASSQDGAFGYTF. In DNA, the CDR3 is TGTGCCAGCAGCCAGGATGGGGCGTTTGGCTACACCTTC.

The chain has TRBV27 and TRBJ2-7, with 7 bases lining up with TRBD1. Germline CDR1 MNHEY, CDR2 SMNVEV (reference sequence). The V gene end was trimmed by 5 bases and the J gene end by 2 bases; junction bases not matched to a gene: 6. CDR3 size: 14 residues. CDR3 nucleotide sequence: TGTGCCAGCAGTCCTGGGACAGAACCCTACGAGCAGTACTTC. Protein product: CASSPGTEPYEQYF.

The chain links TRBV28 to TRBJ1-1; D perhaps matches TRBD1 (5 bases). The length of the CDR3 is 15 residues. V lost 4 bases and J lost 4, with 16 bases in between. The V gene's germline CDR1 is MDHEN and CDR2 SYDVKM. DNA for the CDR3: TGTGCCAGCAGTTCTGCCGGGACGGAGGGCACTGAAGCTTTCTTT. Its translation is CASSSAGTEGTEAFF.

This chain joins TRBV27 and TRBJ2-5; perhaps TRBD1 as D (6 bases). V was clipped by 2 bases and J by 10 bases, with 14 bases between them. The CDR3 consists of 13 residues. CDR1 is MNHEY, CDR2 SMNVEV, per germline (reference sequence). The CDR3 nucleotides are TGTGCCAGCAGTTTAGATAGGGGGAGAGACCAGTACTTC. Amino acids: CASSLDRGRDQYF.

The V and J genes are TRBV5-4 and TRBJ2-5, with 8 bases fitting TRBD2. V lost 4 bases and J lost 5; bases outside the gene matches: 10. The CDR3 runs to 15 residues. CDR1 is SGHNT and CDR2 is YYREEE in the germline V gene (reference sequence). The chain's CDR3 is CASSPTSAARETQYF. In DNA form, the CDR3 reads TGTGCCAGCAGCCCGACTAGCGCGGCGAGGGAGACCCAGTACTTC.

The chain combines TRBV9 with TRBJ2-7; possible D gene TRBD2, 6 bases. V was pared by 0 bases and J by 5 bases, with 18 bases between. From germline, CDR1 is SGDLS and CDR2 YYNGEE. The CDR3 length is 16 residues. CDR3 sequence reads: CASSVAGPGEGHEQYF. CDR3 bases: TGTGCCAGCAGCGTAGCGGGCCCGGGAGAAGGGCACGAGCAGTACTTC. Drawing the rest from reference TRBV9 and TRBJ2-7, the complete variable domain is DSGVTQTPKHLITATGQRVTLRCSPRSGDLSVYWYQQSLDQGLQFLIQYYNGEERAKGNILERFSAQQFPDLHSELNLSSLELGDSALYFCASSVAGPGEGHEQYFGPGTRLTVT.

V usage is TRBV11-2 and J usage is TRBJ2-2; TRBD1 aligns across 9 bases. Germline-derived CDR1 and CDR2 are SGHAT and FQNNGV. With 5 bases clipped from V and 7 bases from J, the junction kept 8 bases outside the gene matches. The CDR3 loop spans 15 amino acids. This CDR3 is CASSPYRGQSGELFF. The CDR3 region has the DNA TGTGCCAGCAGCCCTTACAGGGGGCAGAGCGGGGAGCTGTTTTTT.

The chain links TRBV2 to TRBJ2-7, with 11 bases matching TRBD2. The V segment lost 4 bases and the J segment 0 bases; nucleotides outside the gene matches: 11. There are 18 residues in the CDR3. From germline, CDR1 is SNHLY and CDR2 FYNNEI. The CDR3 DNA reads TGTGCCAGCAGTGTCCCCGCCCGTAGCGGGAGGGCCTCCTACGAGCAGTACTTC. Amino acid sequence: CASSVPARSGRASYEQYF.

J is TRBJ2-1 and V is TRBV7-2; 8 bases match TRBD2. Germline V gene sequence: CDR1 SGHTA, CDR2 FQGNSA. This CDR3 has 16 residues. V was pared by 4 bases and J by 4 bases, with 9 bases of the junction left unmatched. Here the CDR3 reads CASSSEGIAGYNEQFF. In DNA form, the CDR3 reads TGTGCCAGCAGCTCCGAGGGAATAGCGGGATACAATGAGCAGTTCTTC.

The rearrangement links TRBV4-1 to TRBJ2-2; no definite D call. The CDR3 runs 14 residues. Trimming removed 0 bases from V and 4 bases from J, with 6 bases in between. CDR1 MGHRA and CDR2 YSYEKL come from the germline V gene. CDR3 loop: CASSQDPGTGELFF. Here the CDR3 DNA reads TGCGCCAGCAGCCAAGATCCCGGCACCGGGGAGCTGTTTTTT.

The rearrangement links TRBV2 to TRBJ2-3, with TRBD2 matching over 12 bases. The germline V gene has CDR1 SNHLY and CDR2 FYNNEI. The CDR3 has 14 amino acids. V lost 7 bases to trimming and J lost 6 bases; unmatched junction nucleotides: 5. The CDR3 DNA is TGTGCCAGCACGACTAGCGGGAGAGAGGATACGCAGTATTTT. Translated, it gives CASTTSGREDTQYF.

This chain connects TRBV5-4 to TRBJ2-3, with TRBD2 matching 12 bases. CDR3 size: 17 residues. J lost 1 base, V lost 3 bases, and 6 bases had no gene match. The germline V gene encodes CDR1 SGHNT and CDR2 YYREEE (reference sequence). The CDR3 loop is CASSSAASGRGTDTQYF. The CDR3, as DNA: TGTGCCAGCAGCTCCGCGGCTAGCGGGAGGGGCACAGATACGCAGTATTTT.

This sequence joins TRBV6-5 and TRBJ2-4; TRBD1 agrees at 7 bases. The CDR3 sequence is 16 residues long. After removal of 2 bases from V and 10 bases from J, the junction contained 14 bases not matched to a gene. The germline V gene encodes CDR1 MNHEY and CDR2 SVGAGI. The DNA of the CDR3 is TGTGCCAGCAGTTACCGGACAGGTTCACCCCATCAGATTCAGTACTTC. This translates into CASSYRTGSPHQIQYF.

The chain links TRBV6-2 or TRBV6-3 to TRBJ2-7, with TRBD2 as a possible D gene (6 bases). Looked up from germline, CDR1 is MNHEY and CDR2 is SVGEGT. The CDR3 is made up of 11 amino acids. V lost 5 bases to trimming and J lost 6 bases, with 8 bases between them. The CDR3 coding sequence is TGTGCCAGCAGTAACGGGGGCGAGCAGTACTTC. Amino acid sequence: CASSNGGEQYF.

The chain links TRBV12-3 or TRBV12-4 to TRBJ1-5; 7 nucleotides match TRBD1. V was pared by 6 bases and J by 11 bases, with 10 bases of the junction left unmatched. The CDR3 covers 13 residues. The CDR3 loop reads CASRGDSAWAQHF. CDR3 bases: TGTGCCAGCAGGGGGGACAGTGCGTGGGCCCAGCATTTT.

The chain recombines TRBV3-1 (or the pseudogene TRBV3-2) with TRBJ1-2; the D is unclear. The germline CDR1 and CDR2 sequences are LGHDT and YNNKEL (reference sequence). This CDR3 has 13 amino acids. V was cut by 0 bases and J by 7 bases, with 9 bases left in between. The CDR3 region is CASSQEAGVGYTF. CDR3 nucleotide sequence: TGTGCCAGCAGCCAAGAAGCCGGGGTTGGCTACACCTTC.